This TCR beta chain was documented in a study of fetal regulatory T cell absence and autoimmunity. Across the study: Without clinical diabetes, IPEX patients showed exocrine pancreas autoimmunity. Findings of the study overall: Compared with cord blood, pancreas showed oligoclonal TCR enrichment, some clones over 80-fold. In IPEX syndrome, oligoclonal enrichment was read as supporting prenatal antigen-driven autoimmunity in the pancreas.

Sequencing was at survey level. The protocol was immunoSEQ multiplex PCR, while the TCRdb copy is restricted to in-frame clones and leaves out a portion. The sample lists around 100,000 clones; around 72% were seen once. Of note for this clone: As yet, its antigen is unknown.

Per germline, CDR1 SEHNR and CDR2 FQNEAQ (reference sequence). V was pared by 2 bases and J by 3 bases, with 4 bases between. The CDR3 sequence is 13 residues long. This receptor was obtained from a male donor with IPEX syndrome. The chain has TRBV7-9 and TRBJ1-4; D is unresolved. The sample comprised pancreas tissue. CDR3 protein: CASSLRSNEKLFF. CDR3 sequence (DNA): TGTGCCAGCAGCTTACGGTCTAATGAAAAACTGTTTTTT.